These 8 T cell receptor beta chains came from one sample sequenced in a study of T cells in Graves' hyperthyroidism and ophthalmopathy. What was amplified from RNA transcripts were TCR beta CDR3 regions. During a first-round RT-PCR of the TCR CDR3, the HTBI primer set was used. From the multiplex PCR reads, TCRdb called clonotypes with MiXCR, one entry per CDR3 protein. The table records about 640,000 distinct CDR3 sequences, less than 25% of them present only once. The sequenced sample was blood. The receptors shown here come from a man under 40 with Graves' ophthalmopathy.

This sequence joins TRBV7-8 and TRBJ1-1, with 8 bases aligning to TRBD1. The junction had 4 bases not matched to a gene; V was cut back by 4 bases and J by 9 bases. The germline CDR1 and CDR2 sequences are SGHVS and FQNEAQ. The CDR3 is 12 residues long. The CDR3 sequence is CASSSSGGKAFF. In DNA, the CDR3 is TGTGCCAGCAGCTCATCAGGGGGCAAAGCTTTCTTT. Combining the CDR3 with reference TRBV7-8 and TRBJ1-1 gives the whole variable domain GAGVSQSPRYKVAKRGQDVALRCDPISGHVSLFWYQQALGQGPEFLTYFQNEAQLDKSGLPSDRFFAERPEGSVSTLKIQRTQQEDSAVYLCASSSSGGKAFFGQGTRLTVV.

Many counts were recorded for this clonotype. Here the CDR3 reads CASSWERGAYNEQFF. The CDR3 region has the DNA TGTGCCAGCAGCTGGGAGCGGGGGGCTTACAATGAGCAGTTCTTC. V usage is TRBV7-9 and J usage is TRBJ2-1; 9 bases map to TRBD2. CDR1 SEHNR and CDR2 FQNEAQ come from the germline V gene (reference sequence). V dropped 4 bases and J dropped 4; count of bases not matched to a gene: 5. The CDR3 length is 15 residues.

The chain employs TRBV27 and TRBJ2-7; TRBD1 aligns across 7 bases. The CDR3 runs 15 residues. V gave up 6 bases and J gave up 4 bases; unmatched junction bases: 12. Germline loops: CDR1 MNHEY, CDR2 SMNVEV (reference sequence). CDR3 bases: TGTGCCAGCAGGACCTGGGGACAGAATAAATACGAGCAGTACTTC. Translating it yields CASRTWGQNKYEQYF.

This clonotype was counted ten times or more. The rearrangement uses TRBV24-1 and TRBJ1-2; 7 bases are a match to TRBD1. Germline trimming cut 4 bases from V and 0 bases from J; bases unmatched to any gene: 7. Per the germline V gene, CDR1 is KGHDR and CDR2 is SFDVKD. The CDR3 spans 16 residues. The CDR3 DNA reads as TGTGCCACCAGTGACACCGGGACAGCATCTAACTATGGCTACACCTTC. Its translation: CATSDTGTASNYGYTF.

This clonotype was counted only a few times. The chain joins TRBV7-2 to TRBJ1-5, with a possible D match to TRBD1 (6 bases). Germline-derived CDR1 and CDR2 are SGHTA and FQGNSA. The V gene lost 7 bases and the J gene lost 6 bases, with 16 bases spanning the gap. The CDR3 is 14 residues long. For the CDR3, the DNA is TGTGCCAGCAATCTACAGGGATGGGGTCAGCCCCAGCATTTT. As protein: CASNLQGWGQPQHF.

As for this clonotype: A clone one base away is much larger, so this may be a read error. V usage is TRBV7-2 and J usage is TRBJ1-2; 8 nucleotides line up with TRBD1. The germline V gene has CDR1 SGHTA and CDR2 FQGNSA. The CDR3 runs to 14 residues. The CDR3 region has the DNA TGTGCCAGCAGCTCAGGACAGGGCAGCTATAGCTACACCTTC. Amino acids: CASSSGQGSYSYTF.

This sequence joins TRBV6-5 and TRBJ2-3, with 9 bases fitting TRBD2. V lost 2 bases and J lost 2; bases outside the gene matches: 2. From germline, CDR1 is MNHEY and CDR2 SVGAGI. The CDR3 length is 15 residues. The CDR3 DNA is TGTGCCAGCAGTTACGCGGGAGGGCCCACAGATACGCAGTATTTT. Its protein is CASSYAGGPTDTQYF.

The genes are TRBV10-3 and TRBJ2-7; D may match TRBD1 or TRBD2 (5 bases each). CDR3 length equals 13 residues. V gave up 8 bases and J gave up 1 base, with 12 bases separating them. Germline lookup yields CDR1 ENHRY and CDR2 SYGVKD. CDR3 coding DNA: TGTGCCATCCGGGACGGAGCTTCCTACGAGCAGTACTTC. Protein: CAIRDGASYEQYF.